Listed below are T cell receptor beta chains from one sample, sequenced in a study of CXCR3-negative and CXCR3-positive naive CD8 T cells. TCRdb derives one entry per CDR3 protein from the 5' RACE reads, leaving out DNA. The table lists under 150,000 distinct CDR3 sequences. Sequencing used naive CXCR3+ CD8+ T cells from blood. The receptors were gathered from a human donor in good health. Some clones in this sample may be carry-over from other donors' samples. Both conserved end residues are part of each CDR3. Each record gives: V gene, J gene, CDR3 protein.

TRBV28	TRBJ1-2	CASSLLDLTAKDYGYTF
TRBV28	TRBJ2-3	CASSLLGSTDTQYF
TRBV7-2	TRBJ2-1	CASSGQGVGRRWRHEQFF
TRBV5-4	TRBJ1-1	CASRNHPTTEFTEAFF
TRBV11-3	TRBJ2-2	CASSLRGGTTGELFF
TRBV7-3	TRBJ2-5	CASSRPPLEAQYF
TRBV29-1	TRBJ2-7	CSVEREDRGYEQYF
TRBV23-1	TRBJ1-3	CASSQSEGGSGNTIYF
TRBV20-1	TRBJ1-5	CSASDSSNQPQHF
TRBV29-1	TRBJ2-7	CSVYGQGYEQYF
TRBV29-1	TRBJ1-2	CSVVQGGAGGYTF
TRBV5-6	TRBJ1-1	CASSTLSPEAFF
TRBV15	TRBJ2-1	CATSRGSMNGYNEQFF
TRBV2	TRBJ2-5	CASHRLAASQETQYF
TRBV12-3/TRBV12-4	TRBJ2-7	CASSSQYRPKGEQYF
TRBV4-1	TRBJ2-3	CASSQALEGDTQYF
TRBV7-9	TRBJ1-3	CASSSTGDSRNTIYF
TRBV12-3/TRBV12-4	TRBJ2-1	CASSNSGRNVGSYNEQFF
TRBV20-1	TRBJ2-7	CSARDASGYGQYF
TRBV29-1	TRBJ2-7	CSATGTYEQYF
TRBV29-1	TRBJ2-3	CSADVWREGDQPDTQYF
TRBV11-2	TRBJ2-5	CASSFPEGETQYF
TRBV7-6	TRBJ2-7	CASSLEGRTFSYEQYF
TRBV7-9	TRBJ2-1	CASSAARTGAGLRKFF
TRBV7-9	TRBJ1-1	CASSSVRGEAFF
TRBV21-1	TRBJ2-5	CASSRSNATSNQETQYF
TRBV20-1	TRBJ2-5	CSATQGAWETQYF
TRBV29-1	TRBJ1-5	CSAGQGWNQPQHF
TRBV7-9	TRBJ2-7	CASLGPLDDSYEQYF
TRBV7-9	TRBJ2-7	CASSLEAEQYF
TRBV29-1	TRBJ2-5	CSYDYGEGGETQYF
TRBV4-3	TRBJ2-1	CASSPRLAGGYDEQFF
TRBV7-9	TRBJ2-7	CASSLYPWPTETYEQYF
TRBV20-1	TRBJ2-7	CSARWGNSYEQYF
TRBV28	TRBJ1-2	CASGALVGRNYGYTF
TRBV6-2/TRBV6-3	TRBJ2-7	CATSPEAGGSYEQYF
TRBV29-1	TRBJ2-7	CSVATIHTYEQYF
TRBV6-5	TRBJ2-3	CASSQLAGATDTQYF